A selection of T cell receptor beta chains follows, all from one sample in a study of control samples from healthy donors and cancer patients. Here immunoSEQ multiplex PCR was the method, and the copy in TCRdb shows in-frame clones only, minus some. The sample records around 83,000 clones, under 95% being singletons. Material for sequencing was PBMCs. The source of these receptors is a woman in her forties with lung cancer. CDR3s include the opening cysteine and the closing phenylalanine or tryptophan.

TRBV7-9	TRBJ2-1	CASSLGSNEQFF
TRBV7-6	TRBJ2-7	CASSLGVVYEQYF
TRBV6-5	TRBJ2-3	CASSPLAGVTDTQYF
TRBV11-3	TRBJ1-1	CASSSSGQSAPEAFF
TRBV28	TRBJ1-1	CASSPTTGYNAEAFF
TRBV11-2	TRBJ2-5	CASSLVGLGSQETQYF
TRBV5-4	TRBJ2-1	CASSLGTSGGSSYNEQFF
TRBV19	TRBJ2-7	CASSWTSGGYDSYEQYF
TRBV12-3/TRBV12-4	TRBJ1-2	CASSLGGYTF
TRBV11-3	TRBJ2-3	CASSRLESDTQYF
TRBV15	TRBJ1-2	CATSRGTGLNYGYTF
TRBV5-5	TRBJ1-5	CASSLGTGDQPQHF
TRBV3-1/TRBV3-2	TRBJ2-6	CASSRRRAGDSGANVLTF
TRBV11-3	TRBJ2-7	CASSSLSYEQYF
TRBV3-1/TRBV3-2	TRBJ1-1	CASSQEQMNTEAFF
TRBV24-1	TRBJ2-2	CATSGAGTGGTGELFF
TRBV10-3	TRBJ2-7	CAIRPGQGARDEQYF
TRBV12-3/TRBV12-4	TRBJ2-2	CASSVTGELFF
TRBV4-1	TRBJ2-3	CASSRTESSTDTQYF
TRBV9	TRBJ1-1	CASSVGTVNTEAFF
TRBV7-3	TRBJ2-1	CASSLAPGQGIHEQFF
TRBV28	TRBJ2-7	CASSTQGLREQYF
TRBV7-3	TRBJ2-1	CASSLAAHNEQFF
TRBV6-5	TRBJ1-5	CASTLGHPSNQPQHF
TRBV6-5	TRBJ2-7	CASSRDRGYEQYF
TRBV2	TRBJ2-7	CASLLDREQYF
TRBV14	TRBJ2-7	CASSQAQIRSSYEQYF
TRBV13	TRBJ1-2	CASSQQGPHGYTF
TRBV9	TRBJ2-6	CASSVVGLDSGANVLTF
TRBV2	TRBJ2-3	CAGSRASGSGTDTQYF
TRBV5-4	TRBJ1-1	CASSLRFVTGGENTEAFF
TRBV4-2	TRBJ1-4	CASSQEAANEKLFF
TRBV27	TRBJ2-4	CASSLFKGGDKNIQYF
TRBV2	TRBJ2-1	CASVPGASSYNEQFF
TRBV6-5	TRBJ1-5	CASRALSNQPQHF
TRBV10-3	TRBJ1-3	CAISTSGYRGSGNTIYF
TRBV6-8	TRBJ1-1	CASPIETGPTEAFF
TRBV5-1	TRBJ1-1	CASSSGGTEAFF
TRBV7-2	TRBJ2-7	CASSLGTGIHEQYF
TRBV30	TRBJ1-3	CAWSQDRRRGNTIYF